Below are 27 T cell receptor beta chains sequenced from a single sample in a study of OX40 agonist ivuxolimab in advanced cancers. Data came from immunoSEQ multiplex PCR; TCRdb stores just in-frame clones and leaves some out. Of about 88,000 clones detected, approximately 87% appear once; the ten largest clones hold around 1.5%. The input for sequencing was CD4+ or CD8+ T cells sorted from blood, taken in a trial of the OX40 agonist ivuxolimab. The source is an adult with an advanced solid tumor such as melanoma, head and neck, liver or kidney cancer.

The gene calls are TRBV5-6 and TRBJ2-7, with 12 bases matching TRBD1. The germline V gene encodes CDR1 SGHDT and CDR2 YYEEEE. The CDR3 totals 14 residues. V was clipped by 4 bases and J by 5 bases; unmatched bases: 4. This CDR3 reads CASSRGQGADEQYF. CDR3 nucleotides: TGTGCCAGCAGCCGGGGACAGGGGGCCGACGAGCAGTACTTC.

The chain carries TRBV19 and TRBJ2-7; D perhaps matches TRBD1 (5 bases). From germline, CDR1 is LNHDA and CDR2 SQIVND (reference sequence). The CDR3 totals 14 residues. V shed 3 bases and J shed 2 bases, with 11 bases lying between them. CDR3 in amino acids: CASSIVYRTYEQYF. CDR3 in DNA: TGTGCCAGTAGTATCGTATACAGGACCTACGAGCAGTACTTC.

J is TRBJ2-3 and V is TRBV15; no definite D call. V was cut by 0 bases and J by 4 bases, with 11 bases left in between. The length of the CDR3 is 15 residues. Germline V gives CDR1 LNHNV, CDR2 YYDKDF (reference sequence). CDR3 amino acids: CATSRDRTWPDTQYF. For the CDR3, the DNA is TGTGCCACCAGCAGAGACAGGACGTGGCCAGATACGCAGTATTTT.

Concerning this clone: With a much larger clone just one base away, this may be a read error. V is TRBV6-6 and J is TRBJ1-4; D is possibly TRBD1 (6 bases). Germline CDR1 and CDR2: MNHNY and SVGAGI (reference sequence). The CDR3 extends over 14 amino acids. V lost 2 bases and J 4 bases, leaving 8 bases between the germline ends. The CDR3 sequence is CASSYGQFNEKLFF. The CDR3 DNA is TGTGCCAGCAGTTACGGACAGTTTAATGAAAAACTGTTTTTT.

This clone has only a few counts. V usage is TRBV29-1 and J usage is TRBJ2-5, with TRBD1 matching over 9 bases. In germline, CDR1 is SQVTM, CDR2 ANQGSEA. The V gene end was trimmed by 5 bases and the J gene end by 5 bases; junction bases not matched to a gene: 6. This CDR3 comprises 13 residues. In DNA, the CDR3 is TGCAGCGTTAGGGACAGGGTGTCGGAGACCCAGTACTTC. This encodes CSVRDRVSETQYF. The whole variable domain, filled in from reference TRBV29-1 and TRBJ2-5, reads SAVISQKPSRDICQRGTSLTIQCQVDSQVTMMFWYRQQPGQSLTLIATANQGSEATYESGFVIDKFPISRPNLTFSTLTVSNMSPEDSSIYLCSVRDRVSETQYFGPGTRLLVL.

V and J are TRBV6-1 and TRBJ2-3; 10 nucleotides agree with TRBD1. V shed 6 bases, J shed 4 bases, and the junction held 7 bases outside the gene matches. This CDR3 region has 15 residues. The germline gives CDR1 MNHNS, CDR2 SASEGT. CDR3 bases: TGTGCCAGCAGACCGACAGGGGGCGGGTCAGATACGCAGTATTTT. The encoded protein is CASRPTGGGSDTQYF.

This clone was counted a single time. The rearrangement joins TRBV5-1 to TRBJ2-3, with 15 bases fitting TRBD2. The trim removed 0 bases at V and 4 bases at J, leaving 3 bases unmatched. The CDR3 contains 17 residues. Germline loops: CDR1 SGHRS, CDR2 YFSETQ. For the CDR3, the DNA is TGCGCCAGCAGCTTGGTGGGACTAGCGGGGGGATCAGATACGCAGTATTTT. Protein: CASSLVGLAGGSDTQYF.

The chain combines TRBV2 with TRBJ1-5; 8 bases agree with TRBD1. J gave up 7 bases and V 4 bases, and 9 bases lay outside the gene matches. Per germline, CDR1 SNHLY and CDR2 FYNNEI. This CDR3 comprises 15 residues. Here the CDR3 reads CASSADRGIIQPQHF. DNA for the CDR3: TGTGCCAGCAGTGCTGACAGGGGAATAATCCAGCCCCAGCATTTT.

J is TRBJ2-7 and V is TRBV30, with D tentatively TRBD2 (5 bases). The CDR3 runs to 13 residues. CDR1 GTSNPN and CDR2 SVGIG come from the germline V gene (reference sequence). Trimming took 4 bases from V and 3 from J, leaving 13 bases between them. CDR3 protein: CAWTRGVGYEQYF. The CDR3 coding sequence is TGTGCCTGGACCCGGGGAGTAGGCTACGAGCAGTACTTC.

The chain employs TRBV5-4 and TRBJ2-7, with TRBD2 matching 10 bases. The CDR3 runs to 17 residues. V shed 0 bases, J shed 9 bases, and the junction held 15 bases outside the gene matches. Germline CDR1 is SGHNT and CDR2 is YYREEE (reference sequence). For the CDR3, the DNA is TGTGCCAGCAGCTTGGGGTCCGTGGGAGCGGGAGGGCCTGGGCAGTACTTC. Its protein is CASSLGSVGAGGPGQYF. Combining the CDR3 with reference TRBV5-4 and TRBJ2-7 gives the whole variable domain ETGVTQSPTHLIKTRGQQVTLRCSSQSGHNTVSWYQQALGQGPQFIFQYYREEENGRGNFPPRFSGLQFPNYSSELNVNALELDDSALYLCASSLGSVGAGGPGQYFGPGTRLTVT.

As DNA, the CDR3 is TGTGCCACCAGCAGAGAGGCACCCACGTCCTACAATGAGCAGTTCTTC. It translates to CATSREAPTSYNEQFF. This chain connects TRBV15 to TRBJ2-1; D uncertain. Trimming took off 0 bases at V and 1 base at J, with 10 bases between the two ends. This CDR3 has 16 residues. The germline V gene has CDR1 LNHNV and CDR2 YYDKDF (reference sequence). Full variable domain (missing parts from reference TRBV15 and TRBJ2-1): DAMVIQNPRYQVTQFGKPVTLSCSQTLNHNVMYWYQQKSSQAPKLLFHYYDKDFNNEADTPDNFQSRRPNTSFCFLDIRSPGLGDTAMYLCATSREAPTSYNEQFFGPGTRLTVL.

In this sample, this clone turned up a few times. The V call is TRBV19, the J call TRBJ1-5; no clear D gene. CDR3 size: 14 residues. Trimming left V 7 bases short and J 0 bases short, with 10 bases between. Germline CDR1 LNHDA, CDR2 SQIVND (reference sequence). CDR3 DNA sequence: TGTGCCAGTATGGGTAGAGTTAGCAATCAGCCCCAGCATTTT. The encoded protein is CASMGRVSNQPQHF.

The chain joins TRBV9 to TRBJ2-1, with 9 bases lining up with TRBD1. Germline loops: CDR1 SGDLS, CDR2 YYNGEE. Unmatched junction bases numbered 6, after V lost 0 bases and J lost 8 bases. This CDR3 region has 15 residues. CDR3 coding DNA: TGTGCCAGCAGCGTAGGGGGGACAGGGATCGATGAGCAGTTCTTC. This encodes CASSVGGTGIDEQFF.

This clone showed up just once. The chain combines TRBV5-1 with TRBJ2-3; D is possibly TRBD2 (5 bases). CDR3 length: 14 amino acids. Trimming stripped 5 bases from V and 4 bases from J, with 14 bases between. CDR1 is SGHRS, CDR2 YFSETQ, per germline. In DNA form, the CDR3 reads TGCGCCAGCAGTCCCGCCCGGGGAGCAGATACGCAGTATTTT. The encoded protein is CASSPARGADTQYF.

The gene calls are TRBV9 and TRBJ1-5; D gene ambiguous. In germline, CDR1 is SGDLS, CDR2 YYNGEE. CDR3 length equals 13 residues. Trimming shortened V by 3 bases and J by 4 bases, and 8 bases separated the two germline ends. The CDR3: CASSAQANQPQHF. CDR3 in DNA: TGTGCCAGCAGCGCGCAGGCAAATCAGCCCCAGCATTTT.

This clone was picked up a small number of times. The chain has TRBV5-6 and TRBJ1-1; D remains ambiguous. CDR1 is SGHDT, CDR2 YYEEEE, per germline. Trimming took off 4 bases at V and 3 bases at J, with 16 bases between the two ends. The CDR3 covers 15 residues. The DNA of the CDR3 is TGTGCCAGCAGCGACGGACCCCAAAGGGACACTGAAGCTTTCTTT. Its protein is CASSDGPQRDTEAFF.

CDR3 residues: CASNRGGDTQYF. The CDR3 DNA follows: TGTGCCAGCAACCGAGGGGGGGATACGCAGTATTTT. The chain combines TRBV6-5 with TRBJ2-3, with D perhaps assigned TRBD1 or TRBD2 (6 bases each). The germline gives CDR1 MNHEY, CDR2 SVGAGI. CDR3 length: 12 residues. With 7 bases removed from V and 6 bases from J, the gap between germline ends came to 11 bases.

This chain uses TRBV10-1 with TRBJ2-3; either TRBD1 or TRBD2 may fit D (5 bases each). Trimming stripped 3 bases from V and 2 bases from J, with 15 bases between. Germline V gene sequence: CDR1 WNHNN, CDR2 SYGVQD (reference sequence). This CDR3 has 16 residues. The CDR3 is CASSDRGREATDTQYF. The DNA for the CDR3 is TGCGCCAGCAGTGATCGGGGCAGGGAAGCCACAGATACGCAGTATTTT.

V and J are TRBV4-3 and TRBJ2-7, with 7 bases matching TRBD1. Germline loops: CDR1 LGHNA, CDR2 YSLEER. This CDR3 comprises 15 residues. The V gene end was trimmed by 0 bases and the J gene end by 3 bases; junction bases not matched to a gene: 5. The CDR3 is CASSQERQGLYEQYF. The CDR3 bases are TGCGCCAGCAGCCAAGAAAGACAGGGCCTCTACGAGCAGTACTTC.

This clone was counted a few times. The J gene is TRBJ2-3, the V gene TRBV7-9; tentative D call: TRBD2 (6 bases). The V end was cut by 5 bases, the J end by 2 bases, with 8 bases between. The CDR3 is 13 residues long. Germline-derived CDR1 and CDR2 are SEHNR and FQNEAQ (reference sequence). The DNA of the CDR3 is TGTGCCAGCAGCCGGGGGACCACAGATACGCAGTATTTT. Translating gives CASSRGTTDTQYF.

The rearrangement links TRBV5-8 to TRBJ2-5, with 9 nucleotides matching TRBD1. J gave up 4 bases and V 4 bases, and 11 bases lay outside the gene matches. The CDR3 has 16 residues. Looked up from germline, CDR1 is SGHTS and CDR2 is YDEGEE. This chain's CDR3 is CASSGGTGKWGETQYF. The CDR3 region has the DNA TGTGCCAGCAGCGGGGGGACAGGGAAATGGGGAGAGACCCAGTACTTC.

This clone is medium-sized by share. This chain uses TRBV7-2 with TRBJ1-3; D gene unclear. This CDR3 has 11 amino acids. Germline V CDR1 and CDR2: SGHTA, FQGNSA. Trimming stripped 5 bases from V and 7 bases from J, with 6 bases between. The CDR3 reads CASSPVNTIYF. In DNA, the CDR3 is TGTGCCAGCAGCCCGGTTAACACCATATATTTT.

V is TRBV7-2 and J is TRBJ2-3; no definite D call. The V gene lost 1 base and the J gene lost 3 bases, with 5 bases spanning the gap. Germline V gene data show CDR1 as SGHTA and CDR2 as FQGNSA. This CDR3 contains 13 residues. CDR3 sequence reads: CASSLVGTDTQYF. The DNA of the CDR3 is TGTGCCAGCAGCTTAGTGGGGACAGATACGCAGTATTTT.

The chain links TRBV7-3 to TRBJ2-1, with TRBD2 matching 13 bases. V trimming: 5 bases; J trimming: 10 bases; junction bases outside the gene matches: 8. The CDR3 spans 15 residues. The germline V gene encodes CDR1 SGHTA and CDR2 FQGTGA. The CDR3 nucleotides are TGTGCCAGCAGCCTCGGACTAGCGGGGGTTGGCGAGCAGTTCTTC. As protein: CASSLGLAGVGEQFF.

The chain carries TRBV19 and TRBJ1-2, with D possibly matching TRBD1 (5 bases). V lost 3 bases, J lost 3 bases, and 8 bases lay in between. CDR1 LNHDA and CDR2 SQIVND come from the germline V gene (reference sequence). This CDR3 contains 13 residues. The DNA of the CDR3 is TGTGCCAGTAGTATCCAGGGTGACTATGGCTACACCTTC. Amino acid sequence: CASSIQGDYGYTF.

J is TRBJ2-2 and V is TRBV5-4, with TRBD1 identical over 7 bases. Unmatched junction bases numbered 7, after V lost 4 bases and J lost 7 bases. Germline V gives CDR1 SGHNT, CDR2 YYREEE (reference sequence). CDR3 length: 14 amino acids. The CDR3 region has the DNA TGTGCCAGCAGCACCAACAGGGGAGTCGGGGAGCTGTTTTTT. Translating it yields CASSTNRGVGELFF.

The chain has TRBV6-6 and TRBJ1-2; D possibly corresponds to TRBD1 (6 bases). V lost 6 bases, J lost 4 bases, and 12 bases lay in between. CDR3 size: 13 residues. Germline V gene data show CDR1 as MNHNY and CDR2 as SVGAGI (reference sequence). CDR3 in DNA: TGTGCCAGCAGGGATGGACAGTCCTATGGCTACACCTTC. Translating it yields CASRDGQSYGYTF.